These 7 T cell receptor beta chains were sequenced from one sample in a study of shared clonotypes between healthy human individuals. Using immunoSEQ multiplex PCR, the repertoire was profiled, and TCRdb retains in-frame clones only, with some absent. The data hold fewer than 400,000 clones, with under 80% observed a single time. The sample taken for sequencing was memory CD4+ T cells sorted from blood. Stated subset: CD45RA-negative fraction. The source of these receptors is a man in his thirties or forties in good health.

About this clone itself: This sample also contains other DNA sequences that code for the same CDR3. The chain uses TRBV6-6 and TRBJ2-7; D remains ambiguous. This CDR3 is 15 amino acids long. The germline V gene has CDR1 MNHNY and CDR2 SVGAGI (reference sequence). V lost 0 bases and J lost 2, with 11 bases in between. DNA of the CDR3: TGTGCCAGCAGTTACTCGTCCAGGAGCACCTACGAGCAGTACTTC. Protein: CASSYSSRSTYEQYF.

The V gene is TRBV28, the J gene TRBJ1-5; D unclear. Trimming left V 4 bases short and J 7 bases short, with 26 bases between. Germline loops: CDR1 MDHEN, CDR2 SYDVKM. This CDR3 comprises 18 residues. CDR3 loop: CASSSLSFARSTAQPQHF. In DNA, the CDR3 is TGTGCCAGCAGTTCACTTTCCTTCGCGCGATCAACGGCCCAGCCCCAGCATTTT.

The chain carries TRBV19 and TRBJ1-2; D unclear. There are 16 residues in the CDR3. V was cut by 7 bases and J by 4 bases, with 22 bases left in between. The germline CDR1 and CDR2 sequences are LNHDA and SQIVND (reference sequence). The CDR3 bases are TGTGCCAGTATTCGAGATGCAGGCGCTCCTTCCTATGGCTACACCTTC. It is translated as CASIRDAGAPSYGYTF.

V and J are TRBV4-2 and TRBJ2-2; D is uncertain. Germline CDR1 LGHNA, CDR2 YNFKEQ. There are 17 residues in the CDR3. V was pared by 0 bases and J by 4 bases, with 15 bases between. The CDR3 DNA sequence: TGTGCCAGCAGCCAAGATTGGAAGGATCGGACCACCGGGGAGCTGTTTTTT. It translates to CASSQDWKDRTTGELFF.

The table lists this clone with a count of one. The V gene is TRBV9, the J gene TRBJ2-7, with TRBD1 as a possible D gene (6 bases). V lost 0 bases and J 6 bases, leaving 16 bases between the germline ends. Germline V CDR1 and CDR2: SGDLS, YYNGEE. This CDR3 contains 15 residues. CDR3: CASSVADRGWGEQYF. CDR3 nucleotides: TGTGCCAGCAGCGTAGCGGACAGAGGATGGGGCGAGCAGTACTTC. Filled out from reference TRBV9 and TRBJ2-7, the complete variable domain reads DSGVTQTPKHLITATGQRVTLRCSPRSGDLSVYWYQQSLDQGLQFLIQYYNGEERAKGNILERFSAQQFPDLHSELNLSSLELGDSALYFCASSVADRGWGEQYFGPGTRLTVT.

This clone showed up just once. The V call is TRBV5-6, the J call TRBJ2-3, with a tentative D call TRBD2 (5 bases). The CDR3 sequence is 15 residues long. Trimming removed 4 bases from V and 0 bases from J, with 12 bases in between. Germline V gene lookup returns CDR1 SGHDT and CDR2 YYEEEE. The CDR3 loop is CASSPDSASTDTQYF. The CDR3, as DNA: TGTGCCAGCAGCCCAGATAGCGCTAGCACAGATACGCAGTATTTT.

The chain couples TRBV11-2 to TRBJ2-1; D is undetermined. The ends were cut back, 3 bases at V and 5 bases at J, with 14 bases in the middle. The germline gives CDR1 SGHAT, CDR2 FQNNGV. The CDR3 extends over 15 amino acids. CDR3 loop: CASSFMRKVHNEQFF. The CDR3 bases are TGTGCCAGCAGCTTTATGCGCAAGGTCCACAATGAGCAGTTCTTC.